This TCR beta chain derives from a study of blood T cell repertoires in COVID-19. There are 13 residues in the CDR3. V lost 5 bases and J 4 bases, leaving 9 bases between the germline ends. Germline V gives CDR1 SGHAT, CDR2 FQNNGV. The data were produced by immunoSEQ multiplex PCR, yet TCRdb's version contains in-frame clones alone and is incomplete. Here the sample spans tens of thousands of clones, 70% to 80% being singletons. The chain links TRBV11-2 to TRBJ2-1; D gene uncertain. This sequence was found in a man between 65 and 85 years old with active or convalescent COVID-19. The sample taken for sequencing was peripheral blood. The chain's CDR3 is CASSPRNYNEQFF. The CDR3 nucleotides are TGTGCCAGCAGCCCGAGAAATTACAATGAGCAGTTCTTC.